The 26 T cell receptor beta chains listed next were all sequenced from one sample in a study of shared clonotypes between healthy human individuals. TCRdb keeps only in-frame clones here, not all; method: immunoSEQ multiplex PCR. The sample yields about 640,000 clones, 55% to 75% seen once. What was sequenced was memory CD4+ T cells sorted from blood. Sample subset: CD45RA-negative fraction. The receptors were sampled from a woman aged 25 to 45 in good health.

This rearrangement joins TRBV5-1 to TRBJ1-2, with D uncertain. Between the trimmed V and J ends, which lost 0 bases and 1 base, there was a span of 4 bases. Germline CDR1 and CDR2: SGHRS and YFSETQ. The CDR3 sequence is 13 residues long. The CDR3 here is CASSLASNYGYTF. The CDR3 coding sequence is TGCGCCAGCAGCTTGGCGAGTAACTATGGCTACACCTTC.

The chain recombines TRBV27 with TRBJ1-5; weak D call: TRBD1 (5 bases). V was clipped by 7 bases and J by 2 bases, with 18 bases between them. The CDR3 covers 16 residues. The germline CDR1 and CDR2 sequences are MNHEY and SMNVEV (reference sequence). The CDR3 sequence is CASKAGTWGGNQPQHF. Here the CDR3 DNA reads TGTGCCAGCAAGGCGGGGACCTGGGGTGGCAATCAGCCCCAGCATTTT.

This sequence joins TRBV5-1 and TRBJ1-2; 10 nucleotides agree with TRBD1. V lost 4 bases and J lost 2; bases outside the gene matches: 2. The CDR3 runs to 14 residues. Germline values: CDR1 SGHRS, CDR2 YFSETQ. The CDR3 protein is CASSRTGGNYGYTF. In nucleotides, the CDR3 is TGCGCCAGCAGCCGGACAGGGGGAAACTATGGCTACACCTTC. The full variable domain, rest sourced from reference TRBV5-1 and TRBJ1-2, is KAGVTQTPRYLIKTRGQQVTLSCSPISGHRSVSWYQQTPGQGLQFLFEYFSETQRNKGNFPGRFSGRQFSNSRSEMNVSTLELGDSALYLCASSRTGGNYGYTFGSGTRLTVV.

This chain links TRBV29-1 with TRBJ2-4; maybe TRBD2 (5 bases). Germline CDR1 is SQVTM and CDR2 is ANQGSEA. The V end lost 4 bases, the J end lost 8 bases, and 18 bases lay between the germline ends. The CDR3 length is 14 residues. In DNA form, the CDR3 reads TGCAGCGTTGTGTTACCGGGAACAAGGGACATTCAGTACTTC. It specifies CSVVLPGTRDIQYF.

At least ten counts were recorded for this clone. This chain joins TRBV4-1 and TRBJ2-1; D perhaps matches TRBD2 (5 bases). Germline CDR1 and CDR2: MGHRA and YSYEKL. Trimming pared 1 base from V and 7 bases from J, leaving 14 bases between. The CDR3 loop spans 15 amino acids. The CDR3 protein is CASSQGRSLVNEQFF. The CDR3 DNA follows: TGCGCCAGCAGCCAAGGGAGGAGTTTGGTGAATGAGCAGTTCTTC.

The J gene is TRBJ2-3, the V gene TRBV5-1; 10 positions match TRBD2. V trimming: 4 bases; J trimming: 5 bases; junction bases outside the gene matches: 7. Looked up from germline, CDR1 is SGHRS and CDR2 is YFSETQ. The CDR3 extends over 15 amino acids. The CDR3 loop reads CASSKEREGQDTQYF. The DNA for the CDR3 is TGCGCCAGCAGCAAAGAGCGGGAGGGCCAAGATACGCAGTATTTT.

CDR3 nucleotides: TGTGCCAGCAGGGATTCCGCCGGGCGAACTGAAAAACTGTTTTTT. Its protein product is CASRDSAGRTEKLFF. This chain links TRBV7-9 with TRBJ1-4; D uncertain. Germline values: CDR1 SEHNR, CDR2 FQNEAQ (reference sequence). This CDR3 contains 15 residues. V was clipped by 6 bases and J by 7 bases, with 18 bases between them.

This clone was found many times. The J gene is TRBJ1-1, the V gene TRBV19; D gene unclear. Germline-derived CDR1 and CDR2 are LNHDA and SQIVND (reference sequence). The CDR3 has 14 amino acids. V lost 3 bases and J 4 bases, leaving 12 bases between the germline ends. The CDR3 region has the DNA TGTGCCAGTAGTATCCGGGCGGAGGGCACTGAAGCTTTCTTT. It translates to CASSIRAEGTEAFF.

Concerning this clone: This CDR3 is also generated by other DNA sequences in the sample. This chain connects TRBV19 to TRBJ2-5; TRBD2 matches 7 bases. This CDR3 comprises 12 residues. From germline, CDR1 is LNHDA and CDR2 SQIVND (reference sequence). With V trimmed by 3 bases and J by 5 bases, 0 bases remained unmatched. The CDR3 coding sequence is TGTGCCAGTAGTATCGGGGGGGAGACCCAGTACTTC. Protein: CASSIGGETQYF.

This rearrangement joins TRBV10-2 to TRBJ2-5; D is unresolved. V shed 7 bases and J shed 4 bases, with 19 bases lying between them. This CDR3 has 15 amino acids. Per germline, CDR1 WSHSY and CDR2 SAAADI. CDR3 protein: CASTPNLPMGETQYF. The DNA of the CDR3 is TGCGCCAGCACGCCGAACCTACCCATGGGAGAGACCCAGTACTTC.

This clone was counted a single time. The chain is built from TRBV4-2 and TRBJ2-5; 8 bases match TRBD2. CDR1 is LGHNA and CDR2 is YNFKEQ in the germline V gene. This CDR3 spans 19 amino acids. Trimming at V came to 0 bases and at J to 2 bases, leaving 14 bases not matched to a gene. The CDR3 loop is CASSQEVGVGGGRQETQYF. The DNA for the CDR3 is TGTGCCAGCAGCCAAGAGGTCGGAGTTGGGGGCGGGAGGCAAGAGACCCAGTACTTC.

CDR3 loop: CAISELSSGDEQFF. The CDR3, as DNA: TGTGCCATCAGTGAGTTGTCTAGCGGCGATGAGCAGTTCTTC. The chain is built from TRBV10-3 and TRBJ2-1, with TRBD2 identical over 7 bases. Losses at the gene ends were 1 base for V and 8 bases for J; bases not matched to a gene: 5. This CDR3 contains 14 residues. The germline V gene encodes CDR1 ENHRY and CDR2 SYGVKD.

The J gene is TRBJ1-1, the V gene TRBV5-1; D is possibly TRBD1 (5 bases). Trimming removed 0 bases from V and 4 bases from J, with 10 bases in between. The V gene's germline CDR1 is SGHRS and CDR2 YFSETQ. The CDR3 contains 14 residues. The CDR3 sequence: CASSLEEGSTEAFF. The CDR3 DNA reads as TGCGCCAGCAGCTTGGAGGAGGGGTCCACTGAAGCTTTCTTT.

This chain connects TRBV30 to TRBJ1-1; no clear D gene. From germline, CDR1 is GTSNPN and CDR2 SVGIG (reference sequence). The CDR3 has 12 residues. V lost 3 bases, J lost 11 bases, and 16 bases lay in between. CDR3 nucleotides: TGTGCCTGGAGCCGCGGCGGACTTTCGGCTTTCTTT. This sequence encodes CAWSRGGLSAFF.

This clone has a count of ten or more. This chain links TRBV6-1 with TRBJ1-1; D is unclear. Trimming took 2 bases from V and 0 from J, leaving 7 bases between them. CDR1 is MNHNS, CDR2 SASEGT, per germline. This CDR3 spans 14 amino acids. CDR3 in DNA: TGTGCCAGCAGTGAAAGTCATTTGAACACTGAAGCTTTCTTT. Its translation is CASSESHLNTEAFF.

This chain connects TRBV28 to TRBJ2-1; D gene uncertain. Trimming took 6 bases from V and 7 from J, leaving 22 bases between them. Germline V lookup: CDR1 MDHEN, CDR2 SYDVKM. The CDR3 spans 16 residues. The CDR3 protein is CASSSVRSASWNEQFF. The CDR3 bases are TGTGCCAGCAGCTCGGTCCGCTCCGCGTCGTGGAATGAGCAGTTCTTC.

This sequence joins TRBV28 and TRBJ2-7, with 10 nucleotides matching TRBD2. Per the germline V gene, CDR1 is MDHEN and CDR2 is SYDVKM. The CDR3 length is 13 residues. The CDR3 DNA follows: TGTGCAAGCGGGACTAGCGAGACCTACGAGCAGTACTTC. Residues: CASGTSETYEQYF.

V usage is TRBV28 and J usage is TRBJ1-4; no clear D gene. Trimming pared 5 bases from V and 8 bases from J, leaving 15 bases between. This CDR3 is 14 amino acids long. Germline V gene lookup returns CDR1 MDHEN and CDR2 SYDVKM. The DNA of the CDR3 is TGTGCCAGCAGTCCCCCCGCCGTTGAGGAAAAACTGTTTTTT. This sequence encodes CASSPPAVEEKLFF.

V is TRBV12-2 and J is TRBJ2-5; TRBD2, the table's D call, was not compared with the DNA. TRBV12-2 is listed as a pseudogene. The CDR3 runs to 18 residues. The CDR3 spells CASRLGDTSGRFQETQYF. The CDR3 coding sequence is TGTGCAAGTCGCTTAGGAGATACTAGCGGGAGGTTCCAAGAGACCCAGTACTTC.

This clone was detected once. The chain couples TRBV10-1 to TRBJ2-3, with no clear D. CDR3 length equals 14 residues. Germline CDR1 reads WNHNN; CDR2 reads SYGVQD (reference sequence). Between the trimmed V and J ends, which lost 3 bases and 1 base, there was a span of 8 bases. The CDR3 region is CASSDVDRTDTQYF. The DNA of the CDR3 is TGCGCCAGCAGTGACGTGGACCGCACAGATACGCAGTATTTT.

The chain is built from TRBV27 and TRBJ2-3, with D uncertain. Per the germline V gene, CDR1 is MNHEY and CDR2 is SMNVEV (reference sequence). This CDR3 has 15 residues. V was trimmed by 2 bases and J by 1 base, leaving 10 bases between them. In DNA form, the CDR3 reads TGTGCCAGCAGTTTAATATCGGGCGGCACAGATACGCAGTATTTT. It encodes CASSLISGGTDTQYF.

This chain joins TRBV5-4 and TRBJ2-3, with 7 bases that match TRBD2. V was pared by 0 bases and J by 5 bases, with 6 bases of the junction left unmatched. CDR1 and CDR2 (germline): SGHNT, YYREEE (reference sequence). CDR3 length: 15 residues. CDR3 sequence (DNA): TGTGCCAGCAGCTTGGGGTGGACTAGTCGAGATACGCAGTATTTT. Protein sequence: CASSLGWTSRDTQYF.

The chain has TRBV2 and TRBJ2-4, with 8 positions matching TRBD1. The CDR3 totals 18 residues. The V gene's germline CDR1 is SNHLY and CDR2 FYNNEI. Unmatched junction bases numbered 12, after V lost 5 bases and J lost 0 bases. The CDR3 DNA is TGTGCCAGCAGTTTTGGACAGGGAGTTCAGATAGCCAAAAACATTCAGTACTTC. Its translation is CASSFGQGVQIAKNIQYF.

This chain links TRBV19 with TRBJ2-5, with 7 bases identical to TRBD1. Germline-derived CDR1 and CDR2 are LNHDA and SQIVND (reference sequence). V lost 3 bases and J lost 6; bases outside the gene matches: 4. This CDR3 is 13 amino acids long. The CDR3 is CASSIQGVKTQYF. The CDR3 coding sequence is TGTGCCAGTAGTATCCAGGGGGTGAAGACCCAGTACTTC.

The DNA of the CDR3 is TGTGCCAGCAGTTACAGCCTCGGCGAGGGAAACTATGGCTACACCTTC. Translating it yields CASSYSLGEGNYGYTF. The chain combines TRBV6-5 with TRBJ1-2; D call uncertain. The CDR3 contains 16 residues. Trimming pared 2 bases from V and 2 bases from J, leaving 15 bases between. Germline CDR1 MNHEY, CDR2 SVGAGI.

This clone was counted between two and nine times. This chain joins TRBV5-4 and TRBJ2-5; D gene ambiguous. Trimming pared 5 bases from V and 5 bases from J, leaving 10 bases between. The CDR3 loop spans 12 amino acids. Germline CDR1 and CDR2: SGHNT and YYREEE (reference sequence). Written as DNA, the CDR3 is TGTGCCAGCAGTCATCCGCGGGAGACCCAGTACTTC. It specifies CASSHPRETQYF.